These 7 T cell receptor beta chains originate from one sample sequenced in a study of cytomegalovirus exposure and HLA in healthy donors. This PCR relied on a set of 60 Vbeta primers and 13 Jbeta primers. Clones were sequenced by immunoSEQ multiplex PCR, and TCRdb holds only the in-frame ones, with some missing. The sample yields roughly 150,000 clones, roughly 84% seen once. Sequenced sample: PBMCs. The receptors originated from a man aged 25-45 years in good health and CMV-seropositive.

The rearrangement joins TRBV5-6 to TRBJ2-1; possibly TRBD1 for D (5 bases). The CDR3 loop spans 13 amino acids. The germline CDR1 and CDR2 sequences are SGHDT and YYEEEE. Trimming left V 1 base short and J 8 bases short, with 10 bases between. CDR3 sequence (DNA): TGTGCCAGCAGCTTGAGACAGATCGATGAGCAGTTCTTC. Its protein product is CASSLRQIDEQFF.

As DNA, the CDR3 is TGTGCCAGCAGCTTAGTCAGGGAAGGTGAAGCTTTCTTT. Its translation is CASSLVREGEAFF. This chain links TRBV11-3 with TRBJ1-1, with D perhaps matching TRBD1 (5 bases). The length of the CDR3 is 13 residues. The V end was cut by 1 base, the J end by 7 bases, with 10 bases between. Per germline, CDR1 SGHNT and CDR2 YENEEA.

The CDR3 DNA reads as TGTGCCAGCAGTTTATGGGGAGATGAAGCTTTCTTT. This translates into CASSLWGDEAFF. The chain uses TRBV28 and TRBJ1-1; D remains unclear. V was pared by 0 bases and J by 7 bases, with 6 bases between. CDR3 size: 12 residues. Germline V gives CDR1 MDHEN, CDR2 SYDVKM.

The J gene is TRBJ2-1, the V gene TRBV5-1; 7 positions match TRBD2. This CDR3 region has 14 residues. Trimming removed 0 bases from V and 8 bases from J; junction bases left unmatched: 5. Germline values: CDR1 SGHRS, CDR2 YFSETQ. CDR3 loop: CASSLGLASDEQFF. In DNA form, the CDR3 reads TGCGCCAGCAGCTTGGGACTAGCATCCGATGAGCAGTTCTTC.

The rearrangement uses TRBV18 and TRBJ2-1; 10 nucleotides agree with TRBD2. Germline lookup yields CDR1 KGHSH and CDR2 LQKENI. The V gene end was trimmed by 2 bases and the J gene end by 7 bases; junction bases not matched to a gene: 5. The CDR3 covers 15 residues. For the CDR3, the DNA is TGTGCCAGCTCACCAAGGCTAGCGGGAGTAAATGAGCAGTTCTTC. It specifies CASSPRLAGVNEQFF.

The gene calls are TRBV5-4 and TRBJ2-1; 7 nucleotides agree with TRBD2. This CDR3 is built from 15 residues. CDR1 is SGHNT, CDR2 YYREEE, per germline (reference sequence). V gave up 2 bases and J gave up 0 bases; unmatched junction bases: 2. The CDR3 coding sequence is TGTGCCAGCAGCTTCGGCGGGAGCTCCTACAATGAGCAGTTCTTC. This sequence encodes CASSFGGSSYNEQFF.

The chain couples TRBV18 to TRBJ2-7; D gene uncertain. Germline V gene data show CDR1 as KGHSH and CDR2 as LQKENI. This CDR3 has 15 amino acids. V lost 1 base, J lost 3 bases, and 13 bases lay in between. CDR3: CASSPLLEVHYEQYF. The CDR3 DNA is TGTGCCAGCTCACCACTGCTAGAAGTGCACTACGAGCAGTACTTC. The whole variable domain, filled in from reference TRBV18 and TRBJ2-7, reads NAGVMQNPRHLVRRRGQEARLRCSPMKGHSHVYWYRQLPEEGLKFMVYLQKENIIDESGMPKERFSAEFPKEGPSILRIQQVVRGDSAAYFCASSPLLEVHYEQYFGPGTRLTVT.